Sequencing of this T cell receptor (beta chain) was carried out in a study of siplizumab effects on memory and regulatory T cells. Study results and caveats: The majority of clones, roughly 80-95% of proliferating CD4+ or CD8+ clones, lacked an assignable naive or memory phenotype.

Germline V gives CDR1 SNHLY, CDR2 FYNNEI. The CDR3 length is 14 residues. After removal of 7 bases from V and 1 base from J, the junction contained 4 bases not matched to a gene. This clone was detected only a few times. Its antigen remains unidentified. Repertoires were generated with immunoSEQ multiplex PCR, while TCRdb's copy carries only in-frame clones and drops some. The table records about 110,000 clones, around nine tenths of them present only once. The chain joins TRBV2 to TRBJ1-1; 9 bases fit TRBD1. The receptor was derived from a human donor in good health. The sequencing input was CD4+ T cells sorted from blood. The CDR3 spells CASKGQGQNTEAFF. In nucleotides, the CDR3 is TGTGCCAGCAAGGGACAGGGCCAGAACACTGAAGCTTTCTTT.